The rows below give T cell receptor beta chains drawn from one sample of a study of shared clonotypes between healthy human individuals. Only in-frame clones appear in the TCRdb table, and some are missing; sequencing was by immunoSEQ multiplex PCR. The sample has hundreds of thousands of clones; around 96% are singletons. Sequenced: memory CD8+ T cells sorted from blood. The receptors were sampled from a young man in good health. Both conserved end residues are part of each CDR3. D genes are given only for firm matches. The size of a clone is reported for some rows only, either as once, few or many, or as a class for expanded clones.

TRBV18,.,TRBJ2-7,.,CASSLGTADYEQYF,TGTGCCAGCTCACTAGGGACGGCTGACTACGAGCAGTACTTC
TRBV6-1,.,TRBJ1-2,.,CASSEEGVYGYTF,TGTGCCAGCAGTGAAGAGGGGGTCTATGGCTACACCTTC
TRBV19,.,TRBJ2-4,.,CASSLTLAKNIQYF,TGTGCCAGTAGCCTCACATTAGCCAAAAACATTCAGTACTTC
TRBV21-1,once,TRBJ1-5,.,CASSNGRGRQPQHF,TGTGCCAGCAGCAACGGCAGGGGGCGACAGCCCCAGCATTTT
TRBV19,.,TRBJ1-1,.,CASSPQLGAFF,TGTGCCAGTAGTCCGCAACTGGGGGCTTTCTTT
TRBV27,.,TRBJ2-7,.,CASSSWSSYEQYF,TGTGCCAGCAGTTCCTGGAGCTCCTACGAGCAGTACTTC
TRBV12-5,.,TRBJ2-1,.,CASGFPGSEQFF,TGTGCTAGTGGTTTCCCCGGGAGCGAGCAGTTCTTC
TRBV28,.,TRBJ1-2,.,CASSLIRESFYGYTF,TGTGCCAGCAGTTTAATTCGGGAGTCATTCTATGGCTACACCTTC
TRBV28,.,TRBJ1-2,TRBD1,CASSLNPQGRYTF,TGTGCCAGCAGTTTAAACCCACAGGGGCGCTACACCTTC
TRBV6-5,.,TRBJ2-3,.,CASSYADTQYF,TGTGCCAGCAGTTATGCAGATACGCAGTATTTT
TRBV4-2,.,TRBJ1-5,.,CASSLGDQPQHF,TGTGCCAGCAGCCTCGGTGATCAGCCCCAGCATTTT
TRBV9,.,TRBJ2-7,TRBD1,CASSPGPGQSYYEQYF,TGTGCCAGCAGCCCCGGACCGGGACAGTCTTACTACGAGCAGTACTTC
TRBV6-5,.,TRBJ2-3,TRBD2,CASSPPGLGADTQYF,TGTGCCAGCAGTCCGCCGGGACTAGGTGCAGATACGCAGTATTTT
TRBV4-2,.,TRBJ2-7,.,CASSQKNGGPYEQYF,TGTGCCAGCAGCCAAAAAAATGGGGGGCCCTACGAGCAGTACTTC
TRBV2,.,TRBJ2-1,.,CASQRVNYNEQFF,TGTGCCAGCCAGCGAGTCAACTACAATGAGCAGTTCTTC
TRBV19,.,TRBJ2-2,TRBD2,CASSPRLAGDRELFF,TGTGCCAGTAGTCCCAGACTAGCGGGAGACCGGGAGCTGTTTTTT
TRBV30,.,TRBJ2-7,.,CAWSVPPRFRYEQYF,TGTGCCTGGAGTGTACCCCCACGATTCCGCTACGAGCAGTACTTC
TRBV7-9,few,TRBJ1-3,.,CASSLGRSSGNTIYF,TGTGCCAGCAGCTTAGGACGGTCGTCTGGAAACACCATATATTTT
TRBV9,.,TRBJ2-5,TRBD2,CASSVARTSGQETQYF,TGTGCCAGCAGCGTAGCCCGGACTAGCGGACAAGAGACCCAGTACTTC
TRBV5-4,.,TRBJ2-7,.,CASSPRLPGDEQYF,TGTGCCAGCAGCCCAAGACTACCGGGGGACGAGCAGTACTTC
TRBV10-3,.,TRBJ2-7,.,CANSGTSYEQYF,TGTGCCAACTCCGGGACCTCCTACGAGCAGTACTTC
TRBV6-5,.,TRBJ2-7,.,CASSYSSSFSYEQYF,TGTGCCAGCAGTTACAGTAGCAGCTTCTCCTACGAGCAGTACTTC
TRBV29-1,.,TRBJ2-7,.,CSTSDGLEQYF,TGCAGCACATCGGACGGGCTCGAGCAGTACTTC
TRBV5-1,.,TRBJ1-5,.,CASSSRWVNQPQHF,TGCGCCAGCAGCTCCCGGTGGGTTAATCAGCCCCAGCATTTT
TRBV19,.,TRBJ1-2,.,CASSMGPAALGYGYTF,TGTGCCAGTAGTATGGGTCCCGCTGCCCTTGGCTATGGCTACACCTTC
TRBV30,.,TRBJ1-3,TRBD1,CAWLTGYGNTIYF,TGTGCCTGGTTGACAGGGTACGGAAACACCATATATTTT